What follows are 20 T cell receptor beta chains derived from one specimen sequenced in a study of shared T cell receptors in the human thymus. Profiled with immunoSEQ multiplex PCR; TCRdb holds only in-frame clones, not every one. The sample yields about 380,000 clones, approximately 95% seen once. The sequenced sample was thymocytes. These receptors were obtained from a human donor.

This rearrangement joins TRBV28 to TRBJ2-1, with D possibly TRBD1 on 6 matching bases. Per the germline V gene, CDR1 is MDHEN and CDR2 is SYDVKM. This CDR3 is built from 15 residues. V was trimmed by 3 bases and J by 7 bases, leaving 16 bases between them. The CDR3 reads CASSLVGQGMNEQFF. The DNA of the CDR3 is TGTGCCAGCAGTTTGGTGGGCCAGGGGATGAATGAGCAGTTCTTC.

This clone appeared a single time. The chain couples TRBV4-1 to TRBJ2-2; 10 positions match TRBD2. Germline CDR1 is MGHRA and CDR2 is YSYEKL. The V segment lost 1 base and the J segment 7 bases; nucleotides outside the gene matches: 15. There are 19 residues in the CDR3. The DNA of the CDR3 is TGCGCCAGCAGCCAAGGCAGCCCCGGCCTAGCGGGAGCTAACGGGGAGCTGTTTTTT. Translating it yields CASSQGSPGLAGANGELFF.

This sequence joins TRBV6-5 and TRBJ1-1; D unresolved. The V end was cut by 8 bases, the J end by 11 bases, with 18 bases between. Germline assignment: CDR1 MNHEY and CDR2 SVGAGI. This CDR3 comprises 12 residues. In DNA, the CDR3 is TGTGCCAGCGGAACAAGACGGGTGAAGGCTTTCTTT. Protein: CASGTRRVKAFF.

The V gene is TRBV29-1, the J gene TRBJ1-1, with TRBD1 identical over 7 bases. The CDR3 is 15 amino acids. Germline CDR1 is SQVTM and CDR2 is ANQGSEA. Trimming at V came to 3 bases and at J to 0 bases, leaving 7 bases not matched to a gene. The chain's CDR3 is CSVDPGGGMNTEAFF. The CDR3 nucleotides read TGCAGCGTTGATCCAGGGGGAGGGATGAACACTGAAGCTTTCTTT.

The rearrangement links TRBV28 to TRBJ1-1; 7 bases are a match to TRBD1. The ends lost 2 bases at V and 1 base at J; junction bases unmatched: 7. This CDR3 comprises 16 residues. Germline V gene data show CDR1 as MDHEN and CDR2 as SYDVKM. This chain's CDR3 is CASSLGTAYGNTEAFF. The CDR3 nucleotides are TGTGCCAGCAGTTTAGGGACAGCCTACGGGAACACTGAAGCTTTCTTT.

The table lists this clone with a count of one. This chain joins TRBV5-1 and TRBJ2-4; no clear D gene. Germline CDR1 SGHRS, CDR2 YFSETQ. CDR3 length: 18 residues. Trimming pared 1 base from V and 2 bases from J, leaving 19 bases between. CDR3 protein: CASSLLATPGSTKNIQYF. For the CDR3, the DNA is TGCGCCAGCAGCTTGCTGGCCACCCCGGGTTCAACCAAAAACATTCAGTACTTC.

This chain connects TRBV10-2 to TRBJ2-7; unclear D gene. Trimming left V 4 bases short and J 6 bases short, with 7 bases between. CDR3 length: 11 residues. Germline-derived CDR1 and CDR2 are WSHSY and SAAADI. CDR3 sequence (DNA): TGCGCCAGCAGTGTTGTCCCCGAGCAGTACTTC. Translating gives CASSVVPEQYF.

The V gene is TRBV6-5, the J gene TRBJ2-1; possibly TRBD2 for D (6 bases). Germline V gene sequence: CDR1 MNHEY, CDR2 SVGAGI. CDR3 size: 15 residues. V was cut by 2 bases and J by 8 bases, with 16 bases left in between. This CDR3 reads CASSYRQTGDHEQFF. For the CDR3, the DNA is TGTGCCAGCAGTTACCGCCAGACGGGGGATCATGAGCAGTTCTTC.

J is TRBJ2-3 and V is TRBV7-6; a weak D match, TRBD2 (6 bases). Germline lookup yields CDR1 SGHVS and CDR2 FNYEAQ. Trimming pared 5 bases from V and 4 bases from J, leaving 19 bases between. The CDR3 runs 16 residues. CDR3 loop: CASSKGTGVRADTQYF. In DNA, the CDR3 is TGTGCCAGCAGCAAGGGGACGGGGGTTAGGGCAGATACGCAGTATTTT.

The table lists this clone with a count of one. The genes are TRBV7-9 and TRBJ2-7; no firm D call. Germline CDR1 and CDR2: SEHNR and FQNEAQ (reference sequence). The CDR3 runs to 13 residues. The V end was cut by 4 bases, the J end by 9 bases, with 16 bases between. CDR3 sequence reads: CASSSDKKVRQYF. CDR3 sequence (DNA): TGTGCCAGCAGCTCCGACAAGAAGGTCCGGCAGTACTTC. Full variable domain (rest looked up from reference TRBV7-9 and TRBJ2-7): DTGVSQNPRHKITKRGQNVTFRCDPISEHNRLYWYRQTLGQGPEFLTYFQNEAQLEKSRLLSDRFSAERPKGSFSTLEIQRTEQGDSAMYLCASSSDKKVRQYFGPGTRLTVT.

The chain recombines TRBV27 with TRBJ2-7; possible D gene TRBD1, 6 bases. Per the germline V gene, CDR1 is MNHEY and CDR2 is SMNVEV (reference sequence). The V end lost 5 bases, the J end lost 0 bases, and 14 bases lay between the germline ends. The CDR3 runs 15 residues. DNA of the CDR3: TGTGCCAGCAGTCAGGGACATAGGAGCTCCTACGAGCAGTACTTC. It specifies CASSQGHRSSYEQYF.

The chain employs TRBV6-4 and TRBJ1-1; D gene unclear. The CDR3 loop spans 14 amino acids. The V gene's germline CDR1 is MRHNA and CDR2 SNTAGT. The V end was cut by 2 bases, the J end by 0 bases, with 7 bases between. The CDR3 DNA reads as TGTGCCAGCAGTGACGGCAGAATGAACACTGAAGCTTTCTTT. This codes for CASSDGRMNTEAFF.

This clone was detected only once. This rearrangement joins TRBV14 to TRBJ1-3; 7 nucleotides line up with TRBD1. The CDR3 consists of 13 residues. Germline lookup yields CDR1 SGHDN and CDR2 FVKESK. V shed 4 bases and J 6 bases; nucleotides not matched to a gene: 3. As DNA, the CDR3 is TGTGCCAGCAGCCTTGGACAGGAAAACACCATATATTTT. This translates into CASSLGQENTIYF.

The chain recombines TRBV28 with TRBJ2-2; D remains unclear. This CDR3 spans 16 amino acids. Germline lookup yields CDR1 MDHEN and CDR2 SYDVKM. Trimming took 5 bases from V and 7 from J, leaving 20 bases between them. The CDR3 reads CASSPTTELARGELFF. The DNA for the CDR3 is TGTGCCAGCAGTCCAACGACCGAGCTGGCCCGCGGGGAGCTGTTTTTT.

This sequence joins TRBV5-8 and TRBJ2-3; 9 bases agree with TRBD2. This CDR3 is 17 amino acids long. The trim removed 4 bases at V and 5 bases at J, leaving 14 bases unmatched. Germline assignment: CDR1 SGHTS and CDR2 YDEGEE. The CDR3 protein is CASSTRGGREVGDTQYF. CDR3 in DNA: TGTGCCAGCAGCACGCGAGGCGGGAGGGAGGTGGGAGATACGCAGTATTTT.

This chain connects TRBV7-7 to TRBJ1-1; tentative D call: TRBD1 (6 bases). CDR1 and CDR2 from the germline V gene are SSHAT and FNYEAQ (reference sequence). This CDR3 region has 16 residues. The V end was cut by 5 bases, the J end by 4 bases, with 20 bases between. CDR3 in amino acids: CASSPHTGRGCTEAFF. The DNA of the CDR3 is TGTGCCAGCAGCCCCCATACAGGGAGGGGATGCACTGAAGCTTTCTTT.

The V gene is TRBV27, the J gene TRBJ1-1, with TRBD1 as a possible D gene (5 bases). The CDR3 spans 15 residues. The V gene's germline CDR1 is MNHEY and CDR2 SMNVEV (reference sequence). Trimming took off 7 bases at V and 3 bases at J, with 18 bases between the two ends. The CDR3 bases are TGTGCCAGCACTCGCGTAGGGGCGCGGGACACTGAAGCTTTCTTT. Encoded protein: CASTRVGARDTEAFF.

V gene TRBV14 combines with J gene TRBJ2-1; 7 bases agree with TRBD2. CDR3 length: 17 residues. Germline V gene sequence: CDR1 SGHDN, CDR2 FVKESK. With 3 bases clipped from V and 3 bases from J, the junction kept 11 bases outside the gene matches. CDR3 region: CASSQGRSPGGYNEQFF. As DNA, the CDR3 is TGTGCCAGCAGCCAGGGGAGGTCGCCGGGAGGCTACAATGAGCAGTTCTTC.

This clone was found once. The V gene is TRBV28, the J gene TRBJ2-1; D assignment may be TRBD1 or TRBD2 (5 bases each). Between the trimmed V and J ends, which lost 7 bases and 7 bases, there was a span of 14 bases. This CDR3 comprises 13 residues. Germline V CDR1 and CDR2: MDHEN, SYDVKM. CDR3 bases: TGTGCCAGCAAGGCACGGGGCCGGAATGAGCAGTTCTTC. This codes for CASKARGRNEQFF.

Comment on this clone: The junction departs from the called germline gene at one end, perhaps through a read error. V is TRBV5-1 and J is TRBJ2-4, with TRBD1 matching 7 bases. Looked up from germline, CDR1 is SGHRS and CDR2 is YFSETQ. This CDR3 is 12 amino acids long. The CDR3 nucleotides are TGCGCCAGCAGCCCCAGACAGGGCCGCCGACGCTTC. It yields the protein CASSPRQGRRRF. The full variable domain, rest sourced from reference TRBV5-1 and TRBJ2-4, is KAGVTQTPRYLIKTRGQQVTLSCSPISGHRSVSWYQQTPGQGLQFLFEYFSETQRNKGNFPGRFSGRQFSNSRSEMNVSTLELGDSALYLCASSPRQGRRRFGAGTRLSVL.